Shown below are 16 T cell receptor beta chains from a single sample sequenced in a study of shared clonotypes between healthy human individuals (dated by TCRdb to between 2020 and 2021). The library was built by means of the immunoSEQ multiplex PCR assay. TCRdb carries this immuneACCESS record with in-frame sequences only. Its versions omit some clonotypes, under half of them owing to an unresolved V gene in the studies checked, with the rest unexplained. The sample records roughly 2.5 million clones, approximately 90% of which are singletons. Under 0.15% of the sample is held by the ten biggest clonotypes. The source material was naive CD4+ T cells sorted from blood. The cell subset or site label corresponds to: CD45RA+ positively selected. The receptors shown here come from a young man in good health.

The V and J genes are TRBV6-1 and TRBJ2-3; 7 bases align to TRBD1. The CDR3 covers 14 residues. Germline V gene lookup returns CDR1 MNHNS and CDR2 SASEGT. V was clipped by 4 bases and J by 3 bases; unmatched bases: 4. The CDR3, as DNA: TGTGCCAGCAGTGGTCAGGGGGTTACAGATACGCAGTATTTT. This codes for CASSGQGVTDTQYF.

V is TRBV30 and J is TRBJ1-3; unclear D gene. In germline, CDR1 is GTSNPN, CDR2 SVGIG (reference sequence). The CDR3 consists of 11 residues. V dropped 2 bases and J dropped 8 bases, with 7 bases sitting between them. CDR3 DNA: TGTGCCTGGAGTCACGAACACACCATATATTTT. Translation gives CAWSHEHTIYF.

On this clone: The sample has other DNA sequences that encode this CDR3 too. The J gene is TRBJ1-2, the V gene TRBV29-1; maybe TRBD1 (6 bases). V was clipped by 0 bases and J by 8 bases, with 10 bases between them. This CDR3 region has 12 residues. Germline CDR1 and CDR2: SQVTM and ANQGSEA. The CDR3 loop is CSVEDQGSGYTF. In DNA, the CDR3 is TGCAGCGTTGAAGATCAGGGGAGCGGCTACACCTTC.

The V call is TRBV27, the J call TRBJ2-7; the D is unclear. Trimming shortened V by 3 bases and J by 3 bases, and 15 bases separated the two germline ends. CDR1 is MNHEY, CDR2 SMNVEV, per germline (reference sequence). The CDR3 is 15 residues long. This CDR3 reads CASSFKGRLHYEQYF. In DNA, the CDR3 is TGTGCCAGCAGTTTCAAGGGTCGTCTCCACTACGAGCAGTACTTC.

The chain couples TRBV9 to TRBJ2-3; 11 bases align to TRBD2. The CDR3 covers 15 residues. Losses at the gene ends were 4 bases for V and 4 bases for J; bases not matched to a gene: 5. Germline CDR1 reads SGDLS; CDR2 reads YYNGEE. The CDR3 DNA reads TGTGCCAGCAGCCTACAACTAGCGGGAGCAGATACGCAGTATTTT. As protein: CASSLQLAGADTQYF.

J is TRBJ2-3 and V is TRBV5-1; maybe TRBD2 (6 bases). The germline V gene encodes CDR1 SGHRS and CDR2 YFSETQ. V was pared by 5 bases and J by 0 bases, with 13 bases between. The CDR3 runs to 15 residues. CDR3 loop: CASRDRGTSTDTQYF. The CDR3 nucleotides read TGCGCCAGCAGGGACCGGGGGACCAGCACAGATACGCAGTATTTT.

The rearrangement joins TRBV25-1 to TRBJ1-1; TRBD1 matches 9 bases. CDR3 length: 17 amino acids. The J segment lost 6 bases and the V segment lost 2 bases, leaving 13 bases of the junction unmatched. Germline CDR1 MGHDK, CDR2 SYGVNS. CDR3 DNA sequence: TGTGCCAGCAGTGAAATACGGGGACAGGGTGAATCGGCTGAAGCTTTCTTT. Protein product: CASSEIRGQGESAEAFF.

This clone was seen just once. The chain combines TRBV10-3 with TRBJ1-6, with TRBD1 matching 10 bases. Germline CDR1 reads ENHRY; CDR2 reads SYGVKD. Trimming removed 10 bases from V and 10 bases from J; junction bases left unmatched: 10. The CDR3 length is 14 residues. The CDR3: CATRETGGASPLHF. CDR3 bases: TGTGCCACCCGCGAGACAGGGGGCGCCTCACCCCTCCACTTT.

The chain joins TRBV6-6 to TRBJ1-1; D gene uncertain. The CDR3 sequence is 12 residues long. The ends were cut back, 5 bases at V and 0 bases at J, with 4 bases in the middle. Germline CDR1 MNHNY, CDR2 SVGAGI (reference sequence). CDR3 in amino acids: CASSLLNTEAFF. The CDR3 DNA is TGTGCCAGCAGTCTATTGAACACTGAAGCTTTCTTT.

This clone was counted only a few times. The chain recombines TRBV30 with TRBJ1-6; maybe TRBD1 (6 bases). Trimming shortened V by 5 bases and J by 7 bases, and 15 bases separated the two germline ends. This CDR3 has 14 residues. Per germline, CDR1 GTSNPN and CDR2 SVGIG (reference sequence). CDR3 nucleotide sequence: TGTGCCTGGTCCCCAGGGGCGAGGAATTCACCCCTCCACTTT. This sequence encodes CAWSPGARNSPLHF.

In regard to this clone: Within the sample, other DNA sequences also encode this same CDR3. The rearrangement uses TRBV18 and TRBJ2-2; D is possibly TRBD1 (6 bases). CDR3 length equals 14 residues. V lost 3 bases, J lost 4 bases, and 9 bases lay in between. Germline V CDR1 and CDR2: KGHSH, LQKENI. For the CDR3, the DNA is TGTGCCAGCTCACCCCCAGGGGCCACCGGGGAGCTGTTTTTT. It encodes CASSPPGATGELFF.

This clone was detected once. The chain is built from TRBV18 and TRBJ2-3; D perhaps matches TRBD2 (6 bases). Germline V gives CDR1 KGHSH, CDR2 LQKENI. The V and J ends lost 5 bases and 8 bases respectively, with 8 bases between them. The CDR3 is 11 amino acids. CDR3 amino acids: CASSKEGTQYF. As DNA, the CDR3 is TGTGCCAGCTCAAAGGAGGGTACGCAGTATTTT.

The rearrangement links TRBV30 to TRBJ2-5; D unresolved. V was trimmed by 2 bases and J by 9 bases, leaving 19 bases between them. CDR3 length equals 14 residues. The germline gives CDR1 GTSNPN, CDR2 SVGIG (reference sequence). The CDR3 loop reads CAWSIGGSKQAQYF. Written as DNA, the CDR3 is TGTGCCTGGAGTATCGGTGGGTCTAAGCAGGCCCAGTACTTC.

The CDR3 sequence: CASSLYRGLNEKLFF. In nucleotides, the CDR3 is TGTGCCAGCAGCTTATATAGGGGGCTTAATGAAAAACTGTTTTTT. The V and J genes are TRBV7-9 and TRBJ1-4, with 7 nucleotides matching TRBD1. This CDR3 comprises 15 residues. With V trimmed by 2 bases and J by 4 bases, 4 bases remained unmatched. The germline gives CDR1 SEHNR, CDR2 FQNEAQ (reference sequence).

This clone was counted a single time. The rearrangement links TRBV9 to TRBJ2-2; D possibly corresponds to TRBD1 (5 bases). The germline gives CDR1 SGDLS, CDR2 YYNGEE. The V gene lost 0 bases and the J gene lost 2 bases, with 11 bases spanning the gap. The CDR3 sequence is 16 residues long. The CDR3 sequence is CASSVATDPNTGELFF. The CDR3 nucleotides read TGTGCCAGCAGCGTAGCGACAGACCCTAACACCGGGGAGCTGTTTTTT.

The chain has TRBV14 and TRBJ1-4; D remains unclear. Germline V CDR1 and CDR2: SGHDN, FVKESK. The ends were cut back, 1 base at V and 8 bases at J, with 17 bases in the middle. The CDR3 is made up of 16 amino acids. The CDR3 sequence is CASSQGGLRPAEKLFF. Written as DNA, the CDR3 is TGTGCCAGCAGCCAAGGGGGTCTAAGGCCCGCGGAAAAACTGTTTTTT.